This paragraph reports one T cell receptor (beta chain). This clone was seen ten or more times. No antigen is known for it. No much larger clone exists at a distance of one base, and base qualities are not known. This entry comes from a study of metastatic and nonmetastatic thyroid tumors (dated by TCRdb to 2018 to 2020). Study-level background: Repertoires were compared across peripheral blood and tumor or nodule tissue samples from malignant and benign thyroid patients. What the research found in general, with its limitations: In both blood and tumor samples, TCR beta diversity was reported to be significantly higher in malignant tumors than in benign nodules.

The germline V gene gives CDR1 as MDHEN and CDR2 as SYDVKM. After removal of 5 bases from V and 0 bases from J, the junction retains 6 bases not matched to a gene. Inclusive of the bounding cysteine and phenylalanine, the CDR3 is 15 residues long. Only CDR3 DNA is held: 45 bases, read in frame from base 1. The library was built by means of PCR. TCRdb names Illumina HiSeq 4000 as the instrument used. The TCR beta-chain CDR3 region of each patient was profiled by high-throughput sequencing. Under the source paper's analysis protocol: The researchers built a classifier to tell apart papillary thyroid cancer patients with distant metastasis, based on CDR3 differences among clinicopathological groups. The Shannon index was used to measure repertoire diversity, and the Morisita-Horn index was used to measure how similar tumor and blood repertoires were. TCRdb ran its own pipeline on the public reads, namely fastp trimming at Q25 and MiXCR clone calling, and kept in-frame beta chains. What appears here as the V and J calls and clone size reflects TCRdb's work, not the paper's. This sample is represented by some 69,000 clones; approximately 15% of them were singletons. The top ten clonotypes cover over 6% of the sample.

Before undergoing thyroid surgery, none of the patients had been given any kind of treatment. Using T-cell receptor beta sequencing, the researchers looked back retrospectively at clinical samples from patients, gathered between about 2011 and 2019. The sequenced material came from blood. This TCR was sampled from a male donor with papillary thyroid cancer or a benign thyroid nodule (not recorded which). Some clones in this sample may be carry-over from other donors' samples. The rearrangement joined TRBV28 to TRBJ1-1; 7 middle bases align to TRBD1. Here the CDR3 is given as CASSQGGRMNTEAFF. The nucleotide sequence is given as TGTGCCAGCAGTCAGGGGGGTCGAATGAACACTGAAGCTTTCTTT.